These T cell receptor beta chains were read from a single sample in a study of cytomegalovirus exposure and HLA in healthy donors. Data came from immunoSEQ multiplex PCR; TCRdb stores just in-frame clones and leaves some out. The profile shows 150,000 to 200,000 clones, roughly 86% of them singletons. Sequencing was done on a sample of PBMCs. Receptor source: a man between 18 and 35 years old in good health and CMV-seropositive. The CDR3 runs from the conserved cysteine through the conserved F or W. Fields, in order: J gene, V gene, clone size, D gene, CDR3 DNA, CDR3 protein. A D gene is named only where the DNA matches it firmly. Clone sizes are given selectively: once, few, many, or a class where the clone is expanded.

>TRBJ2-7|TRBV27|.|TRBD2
TGTGCCAGCAGAATCCCGGGGGGGGGAAGTTACGAGCAGTACTTC
CASRIPGGGSYEQYF
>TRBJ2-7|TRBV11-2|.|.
TGTGCCAGCAGCTTAAACCGACAGGGAGGCTCCTACGAGCAGTACTTC
CASSLNRQGGSYEQYF
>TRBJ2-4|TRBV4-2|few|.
TGTGCCAGCAGCCAAGCCGGAGGGAGTGACATTCAGTACTTC
CASSQAGGSDIQYF
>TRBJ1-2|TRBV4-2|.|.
TGTGCCAGCAGCCAAGAACAGGGTTATGGCTACACCTTC
CASSQEQGYGYTF
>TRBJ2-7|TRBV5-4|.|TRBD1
TGTGCCAGCAGCTTCGGGACAGTCTACGAGCAGTACTTC
CASSFGTVYEQYF
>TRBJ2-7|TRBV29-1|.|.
TGCAGCGTTTTCAACAGGGTATCCGGGTTGGCCGAGCAGTACTTC
CSVFNRVSGLAEQYF
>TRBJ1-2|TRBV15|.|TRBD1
TGTGCCACCAGCCCTCGGACAGGGAGGTGGGATAACTATGGCTACACCTTC
CATSPRTGRWDNYGYTF
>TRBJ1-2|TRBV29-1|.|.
TGCAGCGTTGTAGCGGGGGCCTATGGCTACACCTTC
CSVVAGAYGYTF
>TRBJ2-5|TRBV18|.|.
TGTGCCAGCTCACCGGGACTGCAAGAGACCCAGTACTTC
CASSPGLQETQYF
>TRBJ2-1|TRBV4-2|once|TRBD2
TGTGCCAGCAGCCAAGAAGATGTAGTAGGGAGGGGCGGTGAGCAGTTCTTC
CASSQEDVVGRGGEQFF
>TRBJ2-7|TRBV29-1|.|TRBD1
TGCAGCGTTGTCCGACTGACAAGAGGGGGCACCTCCTACGAGCAGTACTTC
CSVVRLTRGGTSYEQYF
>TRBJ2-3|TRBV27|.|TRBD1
TGTGCCAGCAGTTTTTTTGCAGGGGGAGATACGCAGTATTTT
CASSFFAGGDTQYF
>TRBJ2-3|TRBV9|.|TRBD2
TGTGCCAGCAGCGTAGGCCCGGGACTAGCGGGAGGGGACCAGCAGTATTTT
CASSVGPGLAGGDQQYF
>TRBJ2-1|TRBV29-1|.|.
TGCAGCGTTGAGAGACTAGTCCTCAATGAGCAGTTCTTC
CSVERLVLNEQFF
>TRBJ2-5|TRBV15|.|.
TGTGCCACCAGCAGAGACCAGGTTGGGACCCAGTACTTC
CATSRDQVGTQYF
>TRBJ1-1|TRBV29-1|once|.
TGCAGCGCGGACAGAAGAACCACTGAAGCTTTCTTT
CSADRRTTEAFF
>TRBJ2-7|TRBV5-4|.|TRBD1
TGTGCCAGCAGCCAGGCGACAGGGGAGCAGTACTTC
CASSQATGEQYF
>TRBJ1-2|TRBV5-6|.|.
TGTGCCAGCAGCTTCTTAAACCAACAGGGAAGGGATGGCTACACCTTC
CASSFLNQQGRDGYTF
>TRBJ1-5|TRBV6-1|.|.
TGTGCCAGCAGGCTAGGGACAAGGCAACAGCCCCAGCATTTT
CASRLGTRQQPQHF
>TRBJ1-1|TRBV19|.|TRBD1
TGTGCCAGTAGTCTGAGGGGGCAGAACACTGAAGCTTTCTTT
CASSLRGQNTEAFF
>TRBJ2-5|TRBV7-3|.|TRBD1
TGTGCCAGCAGCCGTGGACAGGGGGCGCCCCAAGAGACCCAGTACTTC
CASSRGQGAPQETQYF
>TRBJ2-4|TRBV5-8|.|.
TGTGCCAGCAGCTCCCAGGGAGCCAAAAACATTCAGTACTTC
CASSSQGAKNIQYF
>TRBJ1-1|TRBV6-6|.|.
TGTGCCAGCAGTTACTCGATTGAGGGAGGCACTGAAGCTTTCTTT
CASSYSIEGGTEAFF
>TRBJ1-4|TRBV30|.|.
TGTGCCTGGAGCAGGCAGAGTGAAAAACTGTTTTTT
CAWSRQSEKLFF
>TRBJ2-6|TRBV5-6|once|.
TGTGCCAGCAGCTACCCAGGCGGGGTGTCTGGGGCCAACGTCCTGACTTTC
CASSYPGGVSGANVLTF
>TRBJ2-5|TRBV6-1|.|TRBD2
TGTGCCAGCAGTGGGCGGACTAGCGGCGAGACCCAGTACTTC
CASSGRTSGETQYF
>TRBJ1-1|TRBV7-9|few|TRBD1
TGTGCCAGCAGCTCCTTCCCGACAGGGGCTATTGAAGCTTTCTTT
CASSSFPTGAIEAFF
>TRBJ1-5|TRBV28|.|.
TGTGCCAGCAGAGTACAGGTCAATCAGCCCCAGCATTTT
CASRVQVNQPQHF
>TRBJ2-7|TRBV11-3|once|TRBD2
TGTGCCAGCAGCTTTAGCGGGGGCTCCTACGAGCAGTACTTC
CASSFSGGSYEQYF
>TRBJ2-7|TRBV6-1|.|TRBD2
TGTGCCAGCAGTGAACTAGCGGGAGGGCTGTACGAGCAGTACTTC
CASSELAGGLYEQYF
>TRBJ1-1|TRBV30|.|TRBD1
TGTGCCTGGAGTGTAAGACAGGGGGAGGCTGAAGCTTTCTTT
CAWSVRQGEAEAFF
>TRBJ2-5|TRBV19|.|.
TGTGCCAGTAGTATGTCGGGTGGGGAGACCCAGTACTTC
CASSMSGGETQYF
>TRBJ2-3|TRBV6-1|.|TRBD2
TGTGCCAGCAGGGGAGTTAGCGGGAGGGCGGATACGCAGTATTTT
CASRGVSGRADTQYF
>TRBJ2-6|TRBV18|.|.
TGTGCCAGCTCACCACCGCGTTCTGGGGCCAACGTCCTGACTTTC
CASSPPRSGANVLTF
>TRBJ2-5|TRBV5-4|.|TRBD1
TGTGCCAGCAGCTATCCGGGACAGAGGGAGACCCAGTACTTC
CASSYPGQRETQYF
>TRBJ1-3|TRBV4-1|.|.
TGCGCCAGCAGCCAAGGCCCGGGTTTGGGCTCTGGAAACACCATATATTTT
CASSQGPGLGSGNTIYF
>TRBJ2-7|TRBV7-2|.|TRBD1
TGTGCCAGCAGCCTATATTCAGGACAGGGGACTTACGAGCAGTACTTC
CASSLYSGQGTYEQYF